This T cell receptor beta chain was observed in a study of tumor-infiltrating lymphocytes in primary liver carcinoma. General observations from the study: Between tumor regions, pairs overlapped more than tumor-adjacent and tumor-blood pairs did.

From around 500 ng total RNA, TCR beta cDNA was generated with a primer in the constant region. ARM-PCR was slightly modified, and three nested multiplex PCR rounds with it gave rise to the TCR beta libraries. Running around 9 cycles apiece, the first two PCR rounds relied on TRBV1-TRBV30 forward primers together with a C-beta reverse primer. TCRdb used MiXCR to reprocess the multiplex PCR reads, holding one entry per CDR3 protein. Of 300,000 to 400,000 distinct CDR3 sequences in the sample, 65% were seen once. Unsorted whole blood supplied the RNA, and germline DNA was extracted too. Trimming took 6 bases from V and 2 from J, leaving 19 bases between them. CDR1 SEHNR and CDR2 FQNEAQ come from the germline V gene (reference sequence). There are 16 residues in the CDR3. This clonotype was counted at least ten times. Its matching antigen is unknown.

The origin of this receptor is a man in his forties with primary liver carcinoma and hepatitis B virus infection. The chain has TRBV7-9 and TRBJ2-5; D is unclear. Source material: peripheral blood. The CDR3 reads CASSDLDTRIQETQYF. In DNA form, the CDR3 reads TGTGCCAGCAGTGATTTAGACACGAGGATTCAAGAGACCCAGTACTTC.